The 3 T cell receptor beta chains below were found in one sample sequenced in a study of T cell repertoires in cytomegalovirus infection. One entry per CDR3 protein, called by TCRdb with MiXCR from the reads. Of roughly 630,000 distinct CDR3 sequences detected, 20% to 30% appear once; the ten largest clones hold 7.5% to 9%. The sequenced sample consisted of CD8+ T cells from PBMCs. Receptors originate from a human donor in good health (CMV status not recorded). Some clones in this sample may be carry-over from other donors' samples.

This clonotype was seen many times. This sequence joins TRBV7-6 and TRBJ2-7; D not certain. The V and J ends lost 1 base and 2 bases respectively, with 6 bases between them. The CDR3 length is 13 residues. In germline, CDR1 is SGHVS, CDR2 FNYEAQ. The CDR3 here is CASSLGDPYEQYF. DNA of the CDR3: TGTGCCAGCAGCTTAGGCGATCCCTACGAGCAGTACTTC.

In this sample, this clonotype turned up many times. V gene TRBV4-1 combines with J gene TRBJ2-5, with 11 nucleotides matching TRBD2. Germline CDR1 MGHRA, CDR2 YSYEKL. J lost 4 bases, V lost 3 bases, and 1 base had no gene match. The CDR3 runs 14 residues. In DNA, the CDR3 is TGCGCCAGCAGCCATACTAGCGGGGGAGAGACCCAGTACTTC. Translating it yields CASSHTSGGETQYF.

This clonotype has more than one count but fewer than ten. The J gene is TRBJ1-6, the V gene TRBV7-2; 7 bases line up with TRBD1. V shed 7 bases, J shed 7 bases, and the junction held 10 bases outside the gene matches. There are 15 residues in the CDR3. CDR1 is SGHTA, CDR2 FQGNSA, per germline. CDR3 protein: CASNSRQGTNSPLHF. The CDR3 bases are TGTGCCAGCAACTCAAGACAGGGCACGAATTCACCCCTCCACTTT.